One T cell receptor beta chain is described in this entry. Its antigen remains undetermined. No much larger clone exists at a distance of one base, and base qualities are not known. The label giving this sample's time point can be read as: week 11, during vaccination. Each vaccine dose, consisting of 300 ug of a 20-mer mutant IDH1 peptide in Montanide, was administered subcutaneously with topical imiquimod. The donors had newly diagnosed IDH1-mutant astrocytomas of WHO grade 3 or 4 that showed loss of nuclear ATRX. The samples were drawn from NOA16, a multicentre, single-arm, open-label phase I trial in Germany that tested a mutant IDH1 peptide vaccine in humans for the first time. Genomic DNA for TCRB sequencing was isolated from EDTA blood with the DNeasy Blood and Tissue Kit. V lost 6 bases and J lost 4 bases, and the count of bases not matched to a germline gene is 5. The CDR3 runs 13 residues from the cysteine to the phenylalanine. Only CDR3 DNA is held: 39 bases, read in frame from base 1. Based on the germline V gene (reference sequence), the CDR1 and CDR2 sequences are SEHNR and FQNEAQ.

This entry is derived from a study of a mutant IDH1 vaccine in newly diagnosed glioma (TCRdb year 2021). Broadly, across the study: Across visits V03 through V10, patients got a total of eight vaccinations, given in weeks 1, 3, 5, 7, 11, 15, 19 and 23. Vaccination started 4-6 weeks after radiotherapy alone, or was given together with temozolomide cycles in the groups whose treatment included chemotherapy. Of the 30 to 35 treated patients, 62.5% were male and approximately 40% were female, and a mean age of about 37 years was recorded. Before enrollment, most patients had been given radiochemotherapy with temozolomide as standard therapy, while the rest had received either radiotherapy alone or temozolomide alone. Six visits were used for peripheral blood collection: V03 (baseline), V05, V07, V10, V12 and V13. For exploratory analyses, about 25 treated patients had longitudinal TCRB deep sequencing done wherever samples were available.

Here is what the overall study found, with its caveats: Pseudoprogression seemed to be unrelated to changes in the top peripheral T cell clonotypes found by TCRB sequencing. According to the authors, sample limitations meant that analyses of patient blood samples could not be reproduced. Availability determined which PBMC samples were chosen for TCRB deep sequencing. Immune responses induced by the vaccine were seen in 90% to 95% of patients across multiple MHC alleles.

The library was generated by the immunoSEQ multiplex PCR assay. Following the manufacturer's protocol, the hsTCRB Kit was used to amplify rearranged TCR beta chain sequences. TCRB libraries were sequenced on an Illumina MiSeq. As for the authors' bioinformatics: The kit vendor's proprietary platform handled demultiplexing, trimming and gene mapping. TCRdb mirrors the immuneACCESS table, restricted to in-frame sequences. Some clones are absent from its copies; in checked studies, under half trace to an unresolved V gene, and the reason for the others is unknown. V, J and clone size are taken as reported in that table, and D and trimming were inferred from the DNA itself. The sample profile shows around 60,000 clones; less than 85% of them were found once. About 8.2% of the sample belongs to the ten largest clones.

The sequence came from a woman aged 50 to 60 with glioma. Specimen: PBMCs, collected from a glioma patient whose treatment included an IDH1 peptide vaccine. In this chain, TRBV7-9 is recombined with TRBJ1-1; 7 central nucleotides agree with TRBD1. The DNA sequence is TGTGCCAGCAGGGAGGGGGCGGGCACTGAAGCTTTCTTT. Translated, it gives CASREGAGTEAFF.